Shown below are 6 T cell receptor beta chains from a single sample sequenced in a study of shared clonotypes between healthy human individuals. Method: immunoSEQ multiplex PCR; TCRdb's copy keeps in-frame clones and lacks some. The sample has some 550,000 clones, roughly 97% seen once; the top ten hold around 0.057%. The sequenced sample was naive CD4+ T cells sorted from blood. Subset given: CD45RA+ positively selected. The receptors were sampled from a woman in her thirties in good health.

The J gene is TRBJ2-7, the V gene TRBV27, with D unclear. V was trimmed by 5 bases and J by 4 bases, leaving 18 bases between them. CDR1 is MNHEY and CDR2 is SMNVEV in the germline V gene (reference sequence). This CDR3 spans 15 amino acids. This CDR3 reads CASSSLRANKYEQYF. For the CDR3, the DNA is TGTGCCAGCAGTAGTTTACGGGCGAACAAATACGAGCAGTACTTC.

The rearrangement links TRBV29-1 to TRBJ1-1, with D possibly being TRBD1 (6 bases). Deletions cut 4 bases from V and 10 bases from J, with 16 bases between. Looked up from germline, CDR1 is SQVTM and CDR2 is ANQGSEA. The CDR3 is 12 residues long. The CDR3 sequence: CSVVTGSLRAFF. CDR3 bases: TGCAGCGTTGTTACAGGGTCCCTGAGAGCTTTCTTT.

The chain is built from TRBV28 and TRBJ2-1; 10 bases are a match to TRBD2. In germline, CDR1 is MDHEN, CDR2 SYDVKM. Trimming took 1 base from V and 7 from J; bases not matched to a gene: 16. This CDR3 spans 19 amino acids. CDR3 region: CASSLSFQKREGRLNEQFF. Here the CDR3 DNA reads TGTGCCAGCAGTTTATCATTCCAAAAGCGGGAGGGCCGTTTGAATGAGCAGTTCTTC.

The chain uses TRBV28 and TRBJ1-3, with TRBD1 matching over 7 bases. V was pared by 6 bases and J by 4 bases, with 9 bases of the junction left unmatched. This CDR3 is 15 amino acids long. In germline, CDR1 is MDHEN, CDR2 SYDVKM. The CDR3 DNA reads TGTGCCAGCAGGGGCGACAGGGTCGCAGGAAACACCATATATTTT. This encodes CASRGDRVAGNTIYF.

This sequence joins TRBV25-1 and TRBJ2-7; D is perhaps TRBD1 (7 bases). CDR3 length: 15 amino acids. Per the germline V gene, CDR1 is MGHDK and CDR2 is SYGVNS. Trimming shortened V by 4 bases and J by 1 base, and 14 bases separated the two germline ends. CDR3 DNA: TGTGCCAGCAGTGCGACAGGGACTTATTCCTACGAGCAGTACTTC. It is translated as CASSATGTYSYEQYF.

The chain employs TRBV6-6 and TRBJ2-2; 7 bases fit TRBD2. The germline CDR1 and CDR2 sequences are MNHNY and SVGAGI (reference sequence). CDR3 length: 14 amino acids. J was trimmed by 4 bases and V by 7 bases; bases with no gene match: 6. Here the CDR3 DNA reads TGTGCCAGCACGCGGACTAGTGCCACCGGGGAGCTGTTTTTT. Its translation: CASTRTSATGELFF.